This T cell receptor (beta chain) was sequenced during a study of cytomegalovirus exposure and HLA in healthy donors. Study context: HLA-typed donors contributed around 88 million unique TCRs, which were held in an early data release.

In the case of this clone: Its antigen remains unidentified.

CDR1 and CDR2 from the germline V gene are MDHEN and SYDVKM. The CDR3 runs 14 residues. Between the trimmed V and J ends, which lost 7 bases and 3 bases, there was a span of 13 bases. Every donor was a healthy person donating bone marrow. PCR primers comprised 60 Vbeta and 13 Jbeta primers. The protocol was immunoSEQ multiplex PCR, while the TCRdb copy is restricted to in-frame clones and leaves out a portion. The sample has about 150,000 clones, roughly four fifths seen once. Study observations and caveats: According to a later analysis, most TCR beta chains associated with CMV appeared HLA-restricted. Analysis was carried out at a later point, and it linked a missense DCLRE1C variant to TCR beta V- and J-gene trimming.

This sequence was found in a man between 18 and 35 years old in good health and CMV-seronegative. The rearrangement links TRBV28 to TRBJ1-3; D possibly corresponds to TRBD1 (5 bases). Sequenced input: PBMCs. CDR3 nucleotides: TGTGCCAGCACAACAGGCTTCCTTGGAAACACCATATATTTT. It encodes CASTTGFLGNTIYF.